This is a list of T cell receptor beta chains from one sample in a study of persistence of HIV-infected CD4 T cells. Their antigen targets remain unknown. Repertoires were generated with immunoSEQ multiplex PCR, while TCRdb's copy carries only in-frame clones and drops some. This sample has 35,000 to 55,000 clones, with more than 85% found just once. Sequences were derived from CD4+ T cells sorted from PBMCs after roughly 18-hour stimulation, sampled from a patient who received antiretroviral therapy. All receptors come from an adult man with HIV who was CMV-seropositive. The CDR3 runs from the conserved cysteine through the conserved F or W. The D gene is left open where the match is weak. The listing skips clone size in some rows; elsewhere it reads once, few, many or a size class.

15 - TRBJ1-2 TRBV27 TRBD1 CASSFGTGSVYGYTF TGTGCCAGCAGTTTTGGGACAGGGTCGGTATATGGCTACACCTTC
15 - TRBJ1-1 TRBV24-1 TRBD1 CATSDPRTGNTEAFF TGTGCCACCAGTGACCCTAGGACAGGGAACACTGAAGCTTTCTTT
17 - TRBJ2-2 TRBV18 - CASSPTVSQGHTGELFF TGTGCCAGCTCGCCTACCGTGAGCCAGGGCCACACCGGGGAGCTGTTTTTT
15 - TRBJ2-7 TRBV10-3 TRBD2 CAISAGLAVSYEQYF TGTGCCATCAGCGCGGGACTAGCGGTCTCCTACGAGCAGTACTTC
15 - TRBJ1-3 TRBV10-3 - CAISEGRISGNTIYF TGTGCCATCAGTGAAGGTCGGATCTCTGGAAACACCATATATTTT
12 - TRBJ1-4 TRBV29-1 TRBD1 CSGRDRDEKLFF TGCAGCGGGAGGGACAGGGATGAAAAACTGTTTTTT
15 - TRBJ2-1 TRBV5-3 - CARSLLYPSYNEQFF TGTGCCAGAAGCTTGTTATACCCCTCCTACAATGAGCAGTTCTTC
11 - TRBJ2-5 TRBV3-1/TRBV3-2 - CASSQKETQYF TGTGCCAGCAGCCAAAAGGAGACCCAGTACTTC
13 - TRBJ1-1 TRBV12-3/TRBV12-4 TRBD1 CASSTRQGTEAFF TGTGCCAGCAGTACTAGACAGGGTACTGAAGCTTTCTTT
14 - TRBJ2-7 TRBV5-1 - CASTPQADSYEQYF TGCGCCAGTACCCCCCAAGCCGACAGCTACGAGCAGTACTTC
14 once TRBJ2-3 TRBV2 - CASSKGGSTDTQYF TGTGCCAGCAGCAAGGGTGGGTCCACAGATACGCAGTATTTT
15 - TRBJ1-5 TRBV28 - CASNREMSWNQPQHF TGTGCCAGCAATAGAGAAATGTCATGGAATCAGCCCCAGCATTTT
14 - TRBJ1-3 TRBV5-1 - CASSLSGDGNTIYF TGCGCCAGCAGCTTGAGTGGCGATGGAAACACCATATATTTT
12 - TRBJ2-3 TRBV19 - CANQRGTDTQYF TGTGCCAACCAGCGGGGCACAGATACGCAGTATTTT
17 once TRBJ2-2 TRBV7-9 - CASSFRVGTENTGELFF TGTGCCAGCAGCTTCCGCGTCGGGACGGAGAACACCGGGGAGCTGTTTTTT
16 - TRBJ1-6 TRBV6-5 TRBD1 CASSWDRVKNNSPLHF TGTGCCAGCAGTTGGGACAGGGTCAAAAATAATTCACCCCTCCACTTT
16 - TRBJ2-6 TRBV15 - CATSRDGGSGANVLTF TGTGCCACCAGCAGAGATGGCGGCTCTGGGGCCAACGTCCTGACTTTC
14 - TRBJ2-1 TRBV24-1 - CATSDFGQGMSQFF TGTGCCACCAGTGATTTCGGGCAGGGAATGTCGCAGTTCTTC
15 - TRBJ1-1 TRBV6-5 TRBD1 CASSKRQGGNTEAFF TGTGCCAGCAGCAAAAGACAGGGAGGGAACACTGAAGCTTTCTTT
14 - TRBJ2-7 TRBV28 - CASSLTVGGYEQYF TGTGCCAGCAGTTTAACGGTTGGGGGCTACGAGCAGTACTTC
14 - TRBJ2-3 TRBV7-3 TRBD1 CASSLVTGSDTQYF TGTGCCAGCAGCTTAGTGACAGGGTCTGATACGCAGTATTTT
15 - TRBJ2-3 TRBV19 - CASRTTWSSTDTQYF TGTGCCAGTAGGACAACGTGGTCTAGCACAGATACGCAGTATTTT
16 few TRBJ1-5 TRBV2 TRBD1 CASSFADRGGNQPQHF TGTGCCAGCAGTTTTGCCGACAGGGGTGGCAATCAGCCCCAGCATTTT
15 - TRBJ2-1 TRBV6-1 TRBD2 CASSDTGTSENEQFF TGTGCCAGCAGTGATACCGGGACTAGCGAGAATGAGCAGTTCTTC
15 - TRBJ1-1 TRBV18 - CASSPRVGGSTEAFF TGTGCCAGCTCACCGCGGGTTGGGGGAAGCACTGAAGCTTTCTTT
14 - TRBJ2-1 TRBV6-6 - CASKMGTAYNEQFF TGTGCCAGCAAAATGGGGACGGCCTACAATGAGCAGTTCTTC
13 - TRBJ1-2 TRBV29-1 - CSVEVAGLYGYTF TGCAGCGTTGAAGTGGCAGGCCTCTATGGCTACACCTTC
15 few TRBJ1-2 TRBV28 - CASSFSLLGPGGYTF TGTGCCAGCAGTTTTTCCCTCTTGGGGCCGGGAGGCTACACCTTC
18 - TRBJ1-5 TRBV27 TRBD1 CASSLRPFRQGNNQPQHF TGTGCCAGCAGTTTACGCCCTTTTCGACAGGGGAACAATCAGCCCCAGCATTTT
11 - TRBJ2-2 TRBV6-1 - CASSEVGELFF TGTGCCAGCAGTGAAGTGGGGGAGCTGTTTTTT
12 - TRBJ1-1 TRBV28 - CASSLRADEAFF TGTGCCAGCAGTTTAAGGGCAGATGAAGCTTTCTTT
17 once TRBJ2-2 TRBV15 - CATSRDGTGLNTGELFF TGTGCCACCAGCAGAGATGGCACAGGACTTAACACCGGGGAGCTGTTTTTT
16 - TRBJ2-2 TRBV24-1 - CATSDRRGANTGELFF TGTGCCACCAGTGATAGAAGGGGGGCTAACACCGGGGAGCTGTTTTTT
13 - TRBJ2-3 TRBV3-1/TRBV3-2 - CASSQDGPDTQYF TGTGCCAGCAGCCAGGACGGACCAGATACGCAGTATTTT
18 - TRBJ2-3 TRBV7-2 - CASSLGGPGSSGLHTQYF TGTGCCAGCAGCTTAGGTGGCCCCGGTAGTAGCGGTCTACATACGCAGTATTTT
14 - TRBJ1-2 TRBV9 - CASSETDFNYGYTF TGTGCCAGCAGCGAAACAGACTTTAACTATGGCTACACCTTC
13 - TRBJ1-5 TRBV3-1/TRBV3-2 TRBD1 CASSHLLQGSQHF TGTGCCAGCAGCCACTTATTACAGGGGTCCCAGCATTTT
16 - TRBJ1-3 TRBV15 TRBD1 CATSSIGTGGPNTIYF TGTGCCACCAGCAGCATCGGGACAGGGGGCCCAAACACCATATATTTT
13 - TRBJ1-3 TRBV18 - CASSPRVENTIYF TGTGCCAGCTCACCTAGGGTGGAAAACACCATATATTTT
13 few TRBJ1-1 TRBV10-1 - CASSESGNTEAFF TGCGCCAGCAGTGAGTCGGGGAACACTGAAGCTTTCTTT
14 once TRBJ2-3 TRBV19 - CASKVWDNTDTQYF TGTGCCAGTAAAGTTTGGGACAACACAGATACGCAGTATTTT
15 - TRBJ2-7 TRBV5-1 TRBD1 CASSLGGTGGYEQYF TGCGCCAGCAGCTTGGGAGGGACAGGGGGCTACGAGCAGTACTTC
14 - TRBJ2-1 TRBV7-2 - CASRLQKLGTATFF TGTGCCAGCAGACTACAAAAGCTCGGGACGGCTACGTTCTTC
16 - TRBJ2-3 TRBV10-2 TRBD2 CASSGHRGGGTDTQYF TGCGCCAGCAGTGGGCATCGGGGGGGAGGCACAGATACGCAGTATTTT
16 - TRBJ2-7 TRBV5-1 - CASSPGLGSGTYEQYF TGCGCCAGCAGCCCCGGACTGGGAAGTGGGACCTACGAGCAGTACTTC
15 few TRBJ1-1 TRBV10-1 TRBD1 CASNPSGGFGTEAFF TGCGCCAGCAACCCATCAGGGGGCTTCGGCACTGAAGCTTTCTTT
13 - TRBJ1-5 TRBV24-1 TRBD1 CATQGFGNQPQHF TGTGCCACACAGGGGTTTGGCAATCAGCCCCAGCATTTT
13 once TRBJ1-5 TRBV29-1 - CSVGGHGNQPQHF TGCAGCGTTGGCGGACATGGCAATCAGCCCCAGCATTTT
13 - TRBJ2-2 TRBV24-1 TRBD1 CATLGQGAGELFF TGTGCCACGTTGGGACAGGGCGCCGGGGAGCTGTTTTTT
14 once TRBJ2-7 TRBV19 - CASRNAGQAYEQYF TGTGCCAGTAGAAATGCGGGACAAGCCTACGAGCAGTACTTC
14 - TRBJ2-7 TRBV7-2 TRBD2 CASRGLAGAYEQYF TGTGCCAGCAGGGGACTAGCGGGAGCCTACGAGCAGTACTTC
16 - TRBJ2-3 TRBV9 TRBD2 CASSFGTSGDTDTQYF TGTGCCAGCAGCTTCGGGACTAGCGGGGACACAGATACGCAGTATTTT
12 - TRBJ1-2 TRBV30 - CAWSIRDTGYTF TGTGCCTGGAGTATTCGGGACACTGGCTACACCTTC
11 - TRBJ2-3 TRBV20-1 - CSARTADTQYF TGCAGTGCCCGAACGGCAGATACGCAGTATTTT